Below, 25 T cell receptor beta chains from the same sample are listed, as sequenced in a study of regulatory T cells in long-lasting Graves disease. Time point defined: persistent/refractory GD, antithyroid drugs over 5 years with positive TRAb. Isolated PBMC RNA provided the starting material for the TCR library. To make TCR beta libraries, researchers used iRepertoire HTBI primers and Arm-PCR of CDR3 regions. TCRdb itself ran the multiplex PCR reads through MiXCR, one entry per CDR3 protein. Of roughly 400,000 distinct CDR3 sequences in the sample, 21% were seen once. Sample: peripheral blood mononuclear cells (PBMCs), taken when the disease was refractory, from a patient treated with antithyroid drugs. These receptors were taken from a female donor with Graves disease.

V gene TRBV6-1 combines with J gene TRBJ2-7; TRBD1 or TRBD2 may be the D gene (6 bases each). The CDR3 sequence is 16 residues long. V was pared by 4 bases and J by 3 bases, with 19 bases between. CDR1 and CDR2 (germline): MNHNS, SASEGT. The CDR3 sequence is CASSGDGRGLFYEQYF. The CDR3 DNA reads as TGTGCCAGCAGTGGGGACGGCAGGGGACTTTTCTACGAGCAGTACTTC.

Comment on this clonotype: A read error may be the cause here, since a much bigger clone is one base away. The rearrangement links TRBV4-1 to TRBJ2-5, with D perhaps TRBD2 (5 bases). This CDR3 has 13 amino acids. Looked up from germline, CDR1 is MGHRA and CDR2 is YSYEKL. The CDR3 coding sequence is TGCGCCAGCAGCCCGACAATTTGGGAGACCCAGCACTTC. Encoded protein: CASSPTIWETQHF.

The genes are TRBV11-2 and TRBJ2-1; D is possibly TRBD1 (6 bases). CDR3 length equals 15 residues. V was clipped by 5 bases and J by 5 bases, with 16 bases between them. Looked up from germline, CDR1 is SGHAT and CDR2 is FQNNGV. CDR3 DNA sequence: TGTGCCAGCAGCCCGCCGGGACAAGGAAACAATGAGCAGTTCTTC. Protein product: CASSPPGQGNNEQFF.

This clonotype was detected only a few times. The rearrangement uses TRBV5-5 and TRBJ1-2, with D uncertain. The V gene lost 0 bases and the J gene lost 2 bases, with 11 bases spanning the gap. Per the germline V gene, CDR1 is SGHKS and CDR2 is YYEKEE (reference sequence). This CDR3 has 15 residues. CDR3 protein: CASSLAVQKNYGYTF. The CDR3, as DNA: TGTGCCAGCAGCTTGGCCGTACAGAAAAACTATGGCTACACCTTC.

The chain links TRBV28 to TRBJ1-2, with 10 bases fitting TRBD1. CDR3 length equals 14 residues. The germline gives CDR1 MDHEN, CDR2 SYDVKM. The V segment lost 4 bases and the J segment 7 bases; nucleotides outside the gene matches: 6. The CDR3 is CASSSGTGVPGYTF. CDR3 nucleotide sequence: TGTGCCAGCAGTTCCGGGACAGGGGTTCCTGGCTACACCTTC.

This clonotype was detected a few times. The rearrangement links TRBV27 to TRBJ1-1; D call uncertain. Trimming shortened V by 2 bases and J by 3 bases, and 10 bases separated the two germline ends. The CDR3 consists of 14 residues. The germline V gene has CDR1 MNHEY and CDR2 SMNVEV (reference sequence). CDR3 bases: TGTGCCAGCAGTTTACTATCAGGAGACACTGAAGCTTTCTTT. Its translation: CASSLLSGDTEAFF.

This clonotype was picked up a small number of times. V gene TRBV19 combines with J gene TRBJ1-5; TRBD1 aligns across 7 bases. The germline V gene has CDR1 LNHDA and CDR2 SQIVND (reference sequence). The V segment lost 8 bases and the J segment 2 bases; nucleotides outside the gene matches: 12. CDR3 length equals 16 residues. Here the CDR3 reads CASLPNTGVGNQPQHF. CDR3 nucleotide sequence: TGTGCCAGTTTGCCTAATACAGGGGTCGGCAATCAGCCCCAGCATTTT.

This clonotype has only a few counts. V usage is TRBV12-5 and J usage is TRBJ1-1; D might be TRBD1 (5 bases). This CDR3 has 13 amino acids. The germline gives CDR1 LGHNT, CDR2 FRNRAP. V lost 2 bases, J lost 1 base, and 5 bases lay in between. CDR3 in amino acids: CASGLRGNTEAFF. CDR3 in DNA: TGTGCTAGTGGTTTGAGGGGGAACACTGAAGCTTTCTTT.

This clonotype was counted a few times. V gene TRBV20-1 combines with J gene TRBJ2-2; 9 positions match TRBD2. The CDR3 spans 16 residues. Germline CDR1 DFQATT, CDR2 SNEGSKA (reference sequence). The junction had 8 bases not matched to a gene; V was cut back by 1 base and J by 5 bases. This CDR3 is CSARVETSGLTGELFF. DNA for the CDR3: TGCAGTGCTAGAGTTGAGACTAGCGGACTTACCGGGGAGCTGTTTTTT.

This clonotype was picked up a small number of times. The chain joins TRBV29-1 to TRBJ2-5; 11 nucleotides match TRBD2. V lost 7 bases to trimming and J lost 3 bases; unmatched junction nucleotides: 1. Germline V gene sequence: CDR1 SQVTM, CDR2 ANQGSEA. The CDR3 length is 12 residues. CDR3 nucleotide sequence: TGCAGCGCGACTAGCGGGGAAGAGACCCAGTACTTC. Translated: CSATSGEETQYF. The variable domain in full, completed from reference TRBV29-1 and TRBJ2-5, reads SAVISQKPSRDICQRGTSLTIQCQVDSQVTMMFWYRQQPGQSLTLIATANQGSEATYESGFVIDKFPISRPNLTFSTLTVSNMSPEDSSIYLCSATSGEETQYFGPGTRLLVL.

V usage is TRBV2 and J usage is TRBJ1-1, with D perhaps matching TRBD1 (6 bases). V was pared by 6 bases and J by 4 bases, with 15 bases between. CDR1 and CDR2 from the germline V gene are SNHLY and FYNNEI. The CDR3 consists of 14 residues. CDR3 DNA sequence: TGTGCCAGCAGCCCCCGGGACAAGAGCACTGAAGCTTTCTTT. Translating gives CASSPRDKSTEAFF.

The chain employs TRBV6-1 and TRBJ2-7; D remains ambiguous. V was clipped by 6 bases and J by 6 bases, with 0 bases between them. The CDR3 spans 8 residues. Germline loops: CDR1 MNHNS, CDR2 SASEGT. The CDR3 DNA sequence: TGTGCCAGCAGCGAGCAGTACTTC. The encoded protein is CASSEQYF.

This clonotype was counted ten times or more. This chain links TRBV19 with TRBJ1-1; D might be TRBD1 (6 bases). This CDR3 is built from 14 residues. The V gene lost 6 bases and the J gene lost 3 bases, with 14 bases spanning the gap. From germline, CDR1 is LNHDA and CDR2 SQIVND (reference sequence). CDR3 loop: CASRPTGGDTEAFF. DNA of the CDR3: TGTGCCAGTAGGCCGACAGGAGGAGACACTGAAGCTTTCTTT.

The CDR3 bases are TGTGCCAGCAGTTTAATAGCGGGGGCCCCCTACAATGAGCAGTTCTTC. Its translation: CASSLIAGAPYNEQFF. The chain joins TRBV28 to TRBJ2-1, with TRBD2 matching 9 bases. Germline lookup yields CDR1 MDHEN and CDR2 SYDVKM. CDR3 length: 16 residues. Trimming cost V 2 bases and J 2 bases; bases outside gene matches: 4.

This CDR3 is CASSLPRGRPTGELFF. CDR3 DNA: TGTGCCAGTAGTCTTCCCAGGGGGCGCCCCACCGGGGAGCTGTTTTTT. V and J are TRBV19 and TRBJ2-2; 8 nucleotides match TRBD1. Germline values: CDR1 LNHDA, CDR2 SQIVND (reference sequence). The CDR3 is 16 amino acids. V shed 5 bases and J 4 bases; nucleotides not matched to a gene: 9.

At least ten counts were recorded for this clonotype. The chain combines TRBV28 with TRBJ2-7; D not certain. V lost 5 bases to trimming and J lost 5 bases, with 16 bases between them. The CDR3 has 14 residues. CDR1 is MDHEN and CDR2 is SYDVKM in the germline V gene. Here the CDR3 reads CASSNPIAVDEQYF. CDR3 nucleotide sequence: TGTGCCAGCAGTAACCCCATCGCCGTCGACGAGCAGTACTTC.

This clonotype was detected many times. The chain combines TRBV29-1 with TRBJ1-1; D remains ambiguous. This CDR3 is 14 amino acids long. The V gene's germline CDR1 is SQVTM and CDR2 ANQGSEA. V gave up 0 bases and J gave up 1 base, with 9 bases separating them. The CDR3 loop reads CSVEEIYRNTEAFF. Written as DNA, the CDR3 is TGCAGCGTTGAAGAGATCTACAGGAACACTGAAGCTTTCTTT.

This chain links TRBV7-9 with TRBJ2-3; D remains ambiguous. Trimming left V 4 bases short and J 1 base short, with 9 bases between. This CDR3 has 14 amino acids. Germline assignment: CDR1 SEHNR and CDR2 FQNEAQ (reference sequence). The CDR3 sequence is CASSSFTGTDTQYF. DNA for the CDR3: TGTGCCAGCAGCTCATTCACAGGCACAGATACGCAGTATTTT. Combining the CDR3 with reference TRBV7-9 and TRBJ2-3 gives the whole variable domain DTGVSQNPRHKITKRGQNVTFRCDPISEHNRLYWYRQTLGQGPEFLTYFQNEAQLEKSRLLSDRFSAERPKGSFSTLEIQRTEQGDSAMYLCASSSFTGTDTQYFGPGTRLTVL.

This chain joins TRBV27 and TRBJ2-5; 11 bases match TRBD2. The closer fit of TRBJ2-7 to the DNA end suggests the J call may be wrong. Germline CDR1 MNHEY, CDR2 SMNVEV (reference sequence). The CDR3 is made up of 19 amino acids. CDR3 sequence reads: CASSLSGQPLTSGIYEQYF. In DNA form, the CDR3 reads TGTGCCAGCAGTTTATCGGGACAGCCTTTGACTAGCGGGATTTACGAGCAGTACTTC.

This clonotype has at least ten counts. This rearrangement joins TRBV28 to TRBJ2-7; D uncertain. The V end was cut by 8 bases, the J end by 3 bases, with 17 bases between. The germline V gene encodes CDR1 MDHEN and CDR2 SYDVKM. CDR3 length equals 14 residues. The CDR3 bases are TGTGCCAGCCTTGGGTCTACGAAGGACTACGAGCAGTACTTC. Its translation: CASLGSTKDYEQYF.

This clonotype was recorded many times. The V call is TRBV7-3, the J call TRBJ1-1, with a possible D match to TRBD1 (6 bases). Deletions cut 2 bases from V and 4 bases from J, with 11 bases between. The CDR3 has 14 residues. Germline loops: CDR1 SGHTA, CDR2 FQGTGA. The CDR3 nucleotides read TGTGCCAGCAGCTTAGGGGGGCAGGCCACTGAAGCTTTCTTT. Amino acids: CASSLGGQATEAFF.

Here the CDR3 DNA reads TGCAGCGTACTCAGGGCGGCCACTGAAGCTTTCTTT. Translated: CSVLRAATEAFF. The chain employs TRBV29-1 and TRBJ1-1; perhaps TRBD1 as D (5 bases). Germline lookup yields CDR1 SQVTM and CDR2 ANQGSEA. The CDR3 loop spans 12 amino acids. Trimming removed 6 bases from V and 4 bases from J, with 12 bases in between.

This clonotype was counted at least ten times. The chain is built from TRBV2 and TRBJ1-2; D is possibly TRBD1 (5 bases). V dropped 3 bases and J dropped 3 bases, with 8 bases sitting between them. CDR1 is SNHLY, CDR2 FYNNEI, per germline. This CDR3 region has 13 residues. CDR3 loop: CASSEQGDYGYTF. The DNA for the CDR3 is TGTGCCAGCAGTGAGCAGGGTGACTATGGCTACACCTTC.

The J gene is TRBJ2-7, the V gene TRBV5-1, with TRBD2 as a possible D gene (5 bases). Germline V gene lookup returns CDR1 SGHRS and CDR2 YFSETQ. The V end lost 1 base, the J end lost 1 base, and 12 bases lay between the germline ends. The CDR3 runs to 15 residues. The CDR3 reads CASSLSVGGSYEQYF. The CDR3 bases are TGCGCCAGCAGCTTGTCAGTGGGCGGGTCCTACGAGCAGTACTTC.

This clonotype was counted ten times or more. The rearrangement links TRBV3-1 to TRBJ1-6; weak D call: TRBD1 (5 bases). CDR1 is LGHDT, CDR2 YNNKEL, per germline (reference sequence). Trimming took off 2 bases at V and 0 bases at J, with 14 bases between the two ends. The CDR3 spans 18 residues. The chain's CDR3 is CASSQPGTHSSYNSPLHF. The CDR3, as DNA: TGTGCCAGCAGCCAACCTGGGACTCACAGCTCCTATAATTCACCCCTCCACTTT.